The 20 T cell receptor beta chains listed next were all sequenced from one sample in a study of blood T cell repertoires in COVID-19 (dated by TCRdb to 2019 to 2021). The library was generated by the immunoSEQ multiplex PCR assay. TCRdb holds this immuneACCESS table with in-frame rearrangements only. Some clones are missing; in checked studies, unresolved V genes explain under half, and the rest has no known cause. The sample has approximately 26,000 clones on record, around four fifths of them singletons. The ten biggest clones cover approximately 16% of the sample. The sample taken for sequencing was peripheral blood. These TCRs come from a man aged 80 or over with active or convalescent COVID-19.

The V gene is TRBV5-1, the J gene TRBJ2-7, with TRBD1 as a possible D gene (5 bases). Germline CDR1 is SGHRS and CDR2 is YFSETQ. The CDR3 sequence is 12 residues long. V was shortened by 4 bases and J by 3 bases, with 8 bases between the two germline ends. CDR3 sequence: CASSPQDYEQYF. The CDR3 bases are TGCGCCAGCAGCCCACAGGACTACGAGCAGTACTTC.

The CDR3 region is CASINQGGGRTEAFF. For the CDR3, the DNA is TGTGCCAGCATCAACCAGGGAGGGGGTAGGACTGAAGCTTTCTTT. This chain joins TRBV2 and TRBJ1-1; tentative D call: TRBD1 (6 bases). V lost 7 bases, J lost 5 bases, and 20 bases lay in between. The CDR3 length is 15 residues. The germline CDR1 and CDR2 sequences are SNHLY and FYNNEI.

This chain joins TRBV10-1 and TRBJ2-2, with D perhaps TRBD2 (7 bases). Deletions cut 0 bases from V and 0 bases from J, with 14 bases between. The CDR3 covers 18 residues. The germline V gene encodes CDR1 WNHNN and CDR2 SYGVQD (reference sequence). Here the CDR3 reads CASSESMGGGSNTGELFF. CDR3 nucleotides: TGCGCCAGCAGTGAGTCGATGGGAGGGGGATCGAACACCGGGGAGCTGTTTTTT.

This clone was seen a handful of times. The chain couples TRBV2 to TRBJ1-2; D is undetermined. The CDR3 sequence is 14 residues long. Trimming pared 10 bases from V and 4 bases from J, leaving 19 bases between. The germline gives CDR1 SNHLY, CDR2 FYNNEI. In nucleotides, the CDR3 is TGTGCCACCTTCGACCAAAATCGGGGCTATGGCTACACCTTC. Translation: CATFDQNRGYGYTF.

This clone was counted only a few times. The chain is built from TRBV4-2 and TRBJ2-7, with D possibly matching TRBD2 (5 bases). From germline, CDR1 is LGHNA and CDR2 YNFKEQ. V was cut by 0 bases and J by 3 bases, with 15 bases left in between. The CDR3 has 16 amino acids. As DNA, the CDR3 is TGTGCCAGCAGCCAAGATAAAAACGGAGGTCTCTACGAGCAGTACTTC. Amino acid sequence: CASSQDKNGGLYEQYF.

The chain employs TRBV29-1 and TRBJ2-5; 10 nucleotides line up with TRBD1. The CDR3 totals 19 residues. V was pared by 6 bases and J by 4 bases, with 23 bases of the junction left unmatched. Germline V gene sequence: CDR1 SQVTM, CDR2 ANQGSEA. CDR3 nucleotide sequence: TGCAGCGTGGGCCGGAACTTTATCGGGACAGGGGTTAAGGGAGAGACCCAGTACTTC. This translates into CSVGRNFIGTGVKGETQYF.

The V and J genes are TRBV20-1 and TRBJ2-3, with 9 bases aligning to TRBD2. Per the germline V gene, CDR1 is DFQATT and CDR2 is SNEGSKA (reference sequence). The CDR3 spans 13 residues. The J segment lost 7 bases and the V segment lost 3 bases, leaving 5 bases of the junction unmatched. The CDR3 DNA reads as TGCAGTGCTAGTGGGACTAGCAGTTATACGCAGTATTTT. This sequence encodes CSASGTSSYTQYF.

The genes are TRBV19 and TRBJ1-2, with 8 bases matching TRBD1. Germline values: CDR1 LNHDA, CDR2 SQIVND (reference sequence). The V segment lost 5 bases and the J segment 4 bases; nucleotides outside the gene matches: 6. This CDR3 has 14 residues. In DNA, the CDR3 is TGTGCCAGTAGTGCGGCCGGGACAGGCTATGGCTACACCTTC. Protein: CASSAAGTGYGYTF.

The chain links TRBV6-5 to TRBJ1-4; 8 nucleotides align to TRBD1. Germline-derived CDR1 and CDR2 are MNHEY and SVGAGI. The CDR3 loop spans 15 amino acids. With V trimmed by 5 bases and J by 7 bases, 9 bases remained unmatched. Here the CDR3 reads CASSPLIRGLEKLFF. DNA for the CDR3: TGTGCCAGCAGTCCATTGATCAGGGGGCTTGAAAAACTGTTTTTT.

The chain recombines TRBV21-1 with TRBJ2-7; the DNA was not compared with TRBD1, the D call given in the table. TRBV21-1 is a recognized pseudogene. The CDR3 contains 17 residues. The CDR3 coding sequence is TGTGCCAGCAGCAAAGGGTTGAAGGTTCCAGGCTATCACGAGCAGTACTTC. Translation: CASSKGLKVPGYHEQYF.

The chain carries TRBV4-3 and TRBJ1-5; tentatively, D is TRBD1 (6 bases). The CDR3 has 15 residues. Deletions cut 4 bases from V and 0 bases from J, with 10 bases between. Per germline, CDR1 LGHNA and CDR2 YSLEER. The CDR3 region has the DNA TGCGCCAGCAGCCGTCGGACAGATAGCAATCAGCCCCAGCATTTT. Amino acid sequence: CASSRRTDSNQPQHF.

J is TRBJ1-3 and V is TRBV19, with D perhaps matching TRBD1 (5 bases). From germline, CDR1 is LNHDA and CDR2 SQIVND (reference sequence). The length of the CDR3 is 16 residues. V lost 6 bases, J lost 4 bases, and 19 bases lay in between. CDR3 DNA sequence: TGTGCCAGTAGCCTACCCAGGCTGGGGCAAGGAAACACCATATATTTT. It specifies CASSLPRLGQGNTIYF.

This clone was seen a single time. V and J are TRBV15 and TRBJ1-6; 8 bases are a match to TRBD1. The CDR3 has 15 amino acids. V lost 0 bases and J lost 9; bases outside the gene matches: 4. Per the germline V gene, CDR1 is LNHNV and CDR2 is YYDKDF (reference sequence). The CDR3 reads CATSRDRTGSSPLHF. Written as DNA, the CDR3 is TGTGCCACCAGCAGAGACAGGACAGGGAGTTCACCCCTCCACTTT.

In this sample, this clone turned up a few times. V and J are TRBV11-2 and TRBJ1-5, with a tentative D call TRBD1 (5 bases). This CDR3 comprises 16 residues. Germline V lookup: CDR1 SGHAT, CDR2 FQNNGV. V was cut by 5 bases and J by 2 bases, with 16 bases left in between. CDR3 region: CASSVGGGFGNQPQHF. CDR3 nucleotide sequence: TGTGCCAGCAGCGTCGGCGGGGGTTTTGGCAATCAGCCCCAGCATTTT.

The chain combines TRBV6-5 with TRBJ2-1, with a weak D call TRBD2 (6 bases). Germline V gene lookup returns CDR1 MNHEY and CDR2 SVGAGI. The CDR3 is made up of 16 amino acids. Trimming removed 2 bases from V and 3 bases from J, with 14 bases in between. The CDR3 spells CASSYVSSGRYNEQFF. CDR3 coding DNA: TGTGCCAGCAGTTACGTATCGAGCGGGCGCTACAATGAGCAGTTCTTC.

This chain connects TRBV19 to TRBJ2-1; the match to TRBD2 covers 9 bases. This CDR3 has 16 amino acids. CDR1 is LNHDA and CDR2 is SQIVND in the germline V gene (reference sequence). The V gene end was trimmed by 2 bases and the J gene end by 8 bases; junction bases not matched to a gene: 10. This chain's CDR3 is CASSIQATSGPYEQFF. The DNA of the CDR3 is TGTGCCAGTAGTATACAAGCAACTAGCGGGCCCTATGAGCAGTTCTTC.

The chain employs TRBV5-1 and TRBJ1-3; TRBD1 agrees at 7 bases. Trimming removed 0 bases from V and 5 bases from J; junction bases left unmatched: 2. This CDR3 has 14 amino acids. The germline gives CDR1 SGHRS, CDR2 YFSETQ. CDR3 in amino acids: CASSLGTGRNTIYF. CDR3 nucleotides: TGCGCCAGCAGCTTGGGGACAGGACGAAACACCATATATTTT.

Of note for this clone: A read error may account for a junction end that differs from germline. The V call is TRBV5-5, the J call TRBJ2-3; 8 bases map to TRBD2. The CDR3 extends over 17 amino acids. Per germline, CDR1 SGHKS and CDR2 YYEKEE (reference sequence). CDR3 sequence reads: CASSLEYGGGRTDTQYF. In DNA form, the CDR3 reads TGTGCCAGCAGTTTGGAATACGGGGGGGGCCGCACAGATACGCAGTATTTT.

The chain combines TRBV19 with TRBJ2-7; TRBD1 matches 10 bases. Losses at the gene ends were 9 bases for V and 7 bases for J; bases not matched to a gene: 24. This CDR3 region has 18 residues. CDR1 is LNHDA and CDR2 is SQIVND in the germline V gene (reference sequence). The CDR3 DNA follows: TGTGCCAGCGCCCCGGGACAGGGGCGTTCGGGGGGGCTACGGGAGCAGTACTTC. Translating gives CASAPGQGRSGGLREQYF.

The V call is TRBV7-2, the J call TRBJ2-7; D is possibly TRBD1 (6 bases). Between the trimmed V and J ends, which lost 2 bases and 4 bases, there was a span of 12 bases. The length of the CDR3 is 14 residues. Per germline, CDR1 SGHTA and CDR2 FQGNSA. The CDR3 region is CASSLTDSPYEQYF. In DNA form, the CDR3 reads TGTGCCAGCAGCTTAACGGACAGCCCTTACGAGCAGTACTTC.